The 28 T cell receptor beta chains below all came from one sample that was sequenced in a study of shared clonotypes between healthy human individuals. Terminally differentiated effector memory CD45RA+ cells were excluded by CCR7 positive selection of CD45RO-negative cells. Clones were read by immunoSEQ multiplex PCR, and TCRdb kept only the in-frame ones, dropping some. This table holds some 2.1 million clones, approximately 94% found once. Sequencing was carried out using naive CD8+ T cells sorted from blood. The receptors here all came from a man aged 18 to 35 in good health.

The count of this clone is one. This chain's CDR3 is CASSLSGSQETQYF. The CDR3 bases are TGTGCCAGCAGCTTGTCAGGGAGTCAAGAGACCCAGTACTTC. The chain employs TRBV9 and TRBJ2-5, with D perhaps TRBD1 or TRBD2 (5 bases each). CDR1 is SGDLS and CDR2 is YYNGEE in the germline V gene. Trimming removed 4 bases from V and 2 bases from J, with 12 bases in between. CDR3 size: 14 residues.

The rearrangement links TRBV6-6 to TRBJ2-1; D is perhaps TRBD1 or TRBD2 (6 bases each). CDR3 size: 13 residues. The germline V gene has CDR1 MNHNY and CDR2 SVGAGI (reference sequence). Trimming pared 10 bases from V and 8 bases from J, leaving 18 bases between. The CDR3 nucleotides read TGTGCCACCACTAGGGGGAGGTCGTATGAGCAGTTCTTC. Translation: CATTRGRSYEQFF.

The chain couples TRBV5-5 to TRBJ2-7; TRBD1 matches at 9 bases. Germline CDR1 reads SGHKS; CDR2 reads YYEKEE (reference sequence). The trim removed 1 base at V and 7 bases at J, leaving 6 bases unmatched. The CDR3 consists of 14 residues. In DNA form, the CDR3 reads TGTGCCAGCAGCTTGAGACAGGGGGATTGGGAGCAGTACTTC. This encodes CASSLRQGDWEQYF.

This chain links TRBV7-9 with TRBJ2-6; D uncertain. V lost 1 base and J 2 bases, leaving 9 bases between the germline ends. CDR1 SEHNR and CDR2 FQNEAQ come from the germline V gene (reference sequence). The CDR3 runs 16 residues. As DNA, the CDR3 is TGTGCCAGCAGCTTAGACGGTGGGCCTGGGGCCAACGTCCTGACTTTC. Its protein product is CASSLDGGPGANVLTF.

This chain connects TRBV19 to TRBJ2-7; D possibly corresponds to TRBD1 (6 bases). There are 15 residues in the CDR3. In germline, CDR1 is LNHDA, CDR2 SQIVND (reference sequence). V was pared by 2 bases and J by 3 bases, with 14 bases between. This CDR3 reads CASSISQGLVYEQYF. CDR3 nucleotides: TGTGCCAGTAGTATAAGTCAGGGGTTGGTCTACGAGCAGTACTTC. Supplemented by reference TRBV19 and TRBJ2-7, the full variable domain reads DGGITQSPKYLFRKEGQNVTLSCEQNLNHDAMYWYRQDPGQGLRLIYYSQIVNDFQKGDIAEGYSVSREKKESFPLTVTSAQKNPTAFYLCASSISQGLVYEQYFGPGTRLTVT.

Concerning this clone: The sample carries other DNA sequences with the same CDR3. The rearrangement joins TRBV5-1 to TRBJ1-1; 8 bases line up with TRBD1. Per the germline V gene, CDR1 is SGHRS and CDR2 is YFSETQ. V lost 4 bases to trimming and J lost 2 bases; unmatched junction nucleotides: 4. This CDR3 spans 14 amino acids. This chain's CDR3 is CASSIGQGNTEAFF. The CDR3 DNA sequence: TGCGCCAGCAGCATAGGACAGGGAAACACTGAAGCTTTCTTT.

The chain combines TRBV19 with TRBJ2-7; TRBD1 matches at 11 bases. This CDR3 is built from 15 residues. CDR1 LNHDA and CDR2 SQIVND come from the germline V gene (reference sequence). The J segment lost 1 base and the V segment lost 5 bases, leaving 4 bases of the junction unmatched. DNA for the CDR3: TGTGCCAGTAGTTTTGGGACAGGGGGATCCTACGAGCAGTACTTC. It encodes CASSFGTGGSYEQYF.

This clone was recorded once. The CDR3 sequence: CASSFFGGASYGYTF. The CDR3 DNA reads TGTGCCAGCAGCTTTTTCGGGGGGGCGTCTTATGGCTACACCTTC. V usage is TRBV5-4 and J usage is TRBJ1-2, with a tentative D call TRBD1 (6 bases). From germline, CDR1 is SGHNT and CDR2 YYREEE (reference sequence). This CDR3 has 15 residues. Trimming removed 2 bases at V and 5 bases at J, with 16 bases between.

CDR3 sequence: CASSLGATTYEQYF. In DNA form, the CDR3 reads TGCGCCAGCAGCTTGGGAGCCACTACCTACGAGCAGTACTTC. This chain joins TRBV5-1 and TRBJ2-7; D is unresolved. There are 14 residues in the CDR3. The V gene's germline CDR1 is SGHRS and CDR2 YFSETQ. V was shortened by 0 bases and J by 2 bases, with 9 bases between the two germline ends.

The chain couples TRBV4-1 to TRBJ2-5, with no clear D. CDR3 length: 13 amino acids. Germline CDR1 and CDR2: MGHRA and YSYEKL. Deletions cut 1 base from V and 4 bases from J, with 7 bases between. CDR3 sequence reads: CASSQGVRETQYF. In nucleotides, the CDR3 is TGCGCCAGCAGCCAAGGGGTCCGAGAGACCCAGTACTTC.

The V call is TRBV13, the J call TRBJ2-5; TRBD2 matches at 10 bases. The J call may be in error: the DNA end matches TRBJ2-7 better. Germline CDR1 PRHDT, CDR2 FYEKMQ (reference sequence). This CDR3 has 14 amino acids. The CDR3 coding sequence is TGTGCCAGCAGCATTAGCGGGGGGAGCACCGAGCAGTACTTC. Translation: CASSISGGSTEQYF.

The rearrangement joins TRBV29-1 to TRBJ2-2; D remains ambiguous. The length of the CDR3 is 13 residues. The V and J ends lost 3 bases and 7 bases respectively, with 12 bases between them. From germline, CDR1 is SQVTM and CDR2 ANQGSEA. The CDR3: CSVEDGFGGELFF. The CDR3 DNA is TGCAGCGTTGAGGACGGTTTTGGCGGGGAGCTGTTTTTT.

The CDR3 nucleotides are TGTGCCAGCAGCGCAAACCTAGCGGCCACCGGGGAGCTGTTTTTT. This sequence encodes CASSANLAATGELFF. The gene calls are TRBV9 and TRBJ2-2; 7 positions agree with TRBD2. V lost 3 bases and J lost 4; bases outside the gene matches: 6. The germline CDR1 and CDR2 sequences are SGDLS and YYNGEE. CDR3 length equals 15 residues.

The rearrangement joins TRBV6-1 to TRBJ2-7, with D maybe TRBD2 (6 bases). The germline gives CDR1 MNHNS, CDR2 SASEGT. Trimming took off 2 bases at V and 7 bases at J, with 15 bases between the two ends. CDR3 size: 14 residues. The CDR3 is CASSETGDSREQYF. The CDR3 DNA sequence: TGTGCCAGCAGTGAAACCGGGGACTCTAGGGAGCAGTACTTC.

The rearrangement links TRBV4-1 to TRBJ2-7; tentatively, D is TRBD2 (7 bases). Trimming removed 5 bases from V and 4 bases from J, with 18 bases in between. In germline, CDR1 is MGHRA, CDR2 YSYEKL. This CDR3 has 15 residues. The CDR3 nucleotides are TGCGCCAGCAGCGGGGCACAGGGAGGGGGATACGAGCAGTACTTC. It translates to CASSGAQGGGYEQYF.

The chain has TRBV10-2 and TRBJ1-2, with D unresolved. This CDR3 is 13 amino acids long. The V end lost 2 bases, the J end lost 5 bases, and 9 bases lay between the germline ends. The germline CDR1 and CDR2 sequences are WSHSY and SAAADI. CDR3 loop: CASSEGGPYGYTF. The CDR3 DNA sequence: TGCGCCAGCAGTGAGGGCGGCCCATATGGCTACACCTTC.

The chain has TRBV4-3 and TRBJ2-7, with 9 bases that match TRBD1. V was pared by 0 bases and J by 5 bases, with 8 bases of the junction left unmatched. In germline, CDR1 is LGHNA, CDR2 YSLEER. The CDR3 contains 16 residues. CDR3 in amino acids: CASSQDVGTGYNEQYF. CDR3 sequence (DNA): TGCGCCAGCAGCCAAGATGTAGGGACAGGGTATAACGAGCAGTACTTC.

The V call is TRBV4-3, the J call TRBJ2-5; D might be TRBD1 (6 bases). V lost 3 bases, J lost 5 bases, and 22 bases lay in between. CDR1 is LGHNA, CDR2 YSLEER, per germline. This CDR3 region has 17 residues. CDR3 loop: CASSQGSEWDIRETQYF. For the CDR3, the DNA is TGCGCCAGCAGCCAGGGGTCGGAGTGGGACATCCGGGAGACCCAGTACTTC.

The genes are TRBV29-1 and TRBJ2-2; D is ambiguous. V was shortened by 5 bases and J by 3 bases, with 4 bases between the two germline ends. The CDR3 has 11 residues. The germline V gene encodes CDR1 SQVTM and CDR2 ANQGSEA. The CDR3 nucleotides read TGCAGCGTTCGCGACACCGGGGAGCTGTTTTTT. Its translation: CSVRDTGELFF.

The chain is built from TRBV7-8 and TRBJ1-5; a possible D gene is TRBD1 (6 bases). This CDR3 is 14 amino acids long. Trimming took off 5 bases at V and 7 bases at J, with 15 bases between the two ends. Germline V gene sequence: CDR1 SGHVS, CDR2 FQNEAQ. The CDR3 DNA is TGTGCCAGCAGCGTTACAGGGACGGGGCAGCCCCAGCATTTT. Its protein product is CASSVTGTGQPQHF. Full variable domain (rest looked up from reference TRBV7-8 and TRBJ1-5): GAGVSQSPRYKVAKRGQDVALRCDPISGHVSLFWYQQALGQGPEFLTYFQNEAQLDKSGLPSDRFFAERPEGSVSTLKIQRTQQEDSAVYLCASSVTGTGQPQHFGDGTRLSIL.

The rearrangement joins TRBV29-1 to TRBJ1-1; D gene unclear. This CDR3 has 10 amino acids. The germline V gene encodes CDR1 SQVTM and CDR2 ANQGSEA. V lost 5 bases and J 5 bases, leaving 6 bases between the germline ends. The CDR3 nucleotides are TGCAGCGTTTTAGAAACTGAAGCTTTCTTT. Its translation is CSVLETEAFF.

This clone was found a few times. The V gene is TRBV10-1, the J gene TRBJ2-1; D is ambiguous. The V end lost 3 bases, the J end lost 3 bases, and 0 bases lay between the germline ends. The V gene's germline CDR1 is WNHNN and CDR2 SYGVQD (reference sequence). The CDR3 consists of 11 residues. CDR3 loop: CASSDYNEQFF. The CDR3 DNA sequence: TGCGCCAGCAGTGACTACAATGAGCAGTTCTTC.

This sequence joins TRBV7-9 and TRBJ1-1, with 7 bases lining up with TRBD1. With V trimmed by 5 bases and J by 0 bases, 12 bases remained unmatched. The V gene's germline CDR1 is SEHNR and CDR2 FQNEAQ (reference sequence). CDR3 length: 17 amino acids. The CDR3 sequence is CASSPPRSQGMNTEAFF. The CDR3 DNA follows: TGTGCCAGCAGCCCGCCGAGATCACAGGGGATGAACACTGAAGCTTTCTTT.

The rearrangement joins TRBV6-6 to TRBJ1-1, with D possibly TRBD1 on 6 matching bases. The germline V and J ends were trimmed by 7 bases and 4 bases, with 19 bases remaining between them. The CDR3 loop spans 15 amino acids. Germline lookup yields CDR1 MNHNY and CDR2 SVGAGI (reference sequence). Written as DNA, the CDR3 is TGTGCCAGCACCGTGGGGCAGGGAGGGGGCACTGAAGCTTTCTTT. Its translation is CASTVGQGGGTEAFF.

Of note for this clone: The identical CDR3 is also encoded by other nucleotide sequences in the sample. The chain is built from TRBV7-9 and TRBJ2-1; D is perhaps TRBD1 (6 bases). Germline V CDR1 and CDR2: SEHNR, FQNEAQ (reference sequence). The V end was cut by 0 bases, the J end by 4 bases, with 10 bases between. The CDR3 is 15 amino acids. In nucleotides, the CDR3 is TGTGCCAGCAGCTTAGCGCAGGGGTCTTACAATGAGCAGTTCTTC. It encodes CASSLAQGSYNEQFF.

This clone was picked up one time. This chain links TRBV4-1 with TRBJ2-7; TRBD2 aligns across 13 bases. There are 14 residues in the CDR3. J gave up 5 bases and V 4 bases, and 2 bases lay outside the gene matches. CDR1 and CDR2 (germline): MGHRA, YSYEKL. The CDR3: CASSRTSGRDEQYF. The DNA of the CDR3 is TGCGCCAGCAGCCGAACTAGCGGGAGGGACGAGCAGTACTTC.

The chain carries TRBV7-9 and TRBJ2-5; 7 bases are shared with TRBD1. Trimming took 5 bases from V and 0 from J; bases not matched to a gene: 9. The germline gives CDR1 SEHNR, CDR2 FQNEAQ (reference sequence). The CDR3 length is 16 residues. The CDR3 bases are TGTGCCAGCAGCCCCGACCCGGGACAGAACCAAGAGACCCAGTACTTC. It translates to CASSPDPGQNQETQYF.

Concerning this clone: This same CDR3 is encoded by further DNA sequences in the sample. This chain uses TRBV11-2 with TRBJ2-7; D call uncertain. V gave up 1 base and J gave up 4 bases, with 5 bases separating them. Germline-derived CDR1 and CDR2 are SGHAT and FQNNGV. There are 12 residues in the CDR3. CDR3 DNA: TGTGCCAGCAGCTTAGCTTATTACGAGCAGTACTTC. Encoded protein: CASSLAYYEQYF. Supplemented by reference TRBV11-2 and TRBJ2-7, the full variable domain reads EAGVAQSPRYKIIEKRQSVAFWCNPISGHATLYWYQQILGQGPKLLIQFQNNGVVDDSQLPKDRFSAERLKGVDSTLKIQPAKLEDSAVYLCASSLAYYEQYFGPGTRLTVT.